Following are 32 T cell receptor beta chains from one sample sequenced in a study of blood T cell repertoires in COVID-19 (dated by TCRdb to 2019 to 2021). Library preparation employed the immunoSEQ multiplex PCR assay. Entries here come from immuneACCESS through TCRdb and include only in-frame sequences with V and J called. Some clones fail to appear in such tables; in the studies checked, an unresolved V gene covers under half of the shortfall, and the cause of the remainder is unknown. This sample is represented by hundreds of thousands of clones; about 87% of them were singletons. Over 6% of the sample rests with the top ten. Sequencing input: peripheral blood. Receptors were obtained from a young woman who had recovered from COVID-19.

V gene TRBV12-5 combines with J gene TRBJ2-2; D remains ambiguous. Germline CDR1 reads LGHNT; CDR2 reads FRNRAP. The CDR3 is 17 amino acids. Trimming took off 4 bases at V and 2 bases at J, with 17 bases between the two ends. CDR3 protein: CASGSPLGRNNTGELFF. The CDR3 region has the DNA TGTGCTAGTGGTTCCCCTCTAGGCAGAAATAACACCGGGGAGCTGTTTTTT.

The rearrangement links TRBV4-2 to TRBJ1-5; maybe TRBD1 (5 bases). Trimming removed 0 bases from V and 7 bases from J, with 16 bases in between. The CDR3 spans 16 residues. Looked up from germline, CDR1 is LGHNA and CDR2 is YNFKEQ. The CDR3 DNA follows: TGTGCCAGCAGCCAAGATCAGTGGCAGGGCGGCCAGCCCCAGCATTTT. Protein sequence: CASSQDQWQGGQPQHF.

CDR3 DNA: TGTGCCAGCAGTTCTCCGGGACAGGCTCGCGAGCAGTACTTC. Translation gives CASSSPGQAREQYF. J is TRBJ2-7 and V is TRBV28; 8 bases match TRBD1. Germline values: CDR1 MDHEN, CDR2 SYDVKM. This CDR3 has 14 amino acids. V gave up 4 bases and J gave up 6 bases; unmatched junction bases: 8.

The CDR3 sequence is CASSSLGGGAGELFF. The CDR3 coding sequence is TGTGCCAGCAGCTCCTTAGGCGGGGGGGCCGGGGAGCTGTTTTTT. The rearrangement uses TRBV7-3 and TRBJ2-2, with TRBD2 matching over 9 bases. Looked up from germline, CDR1 is SGHTA and CDR2 is FQGTGA. The V gene end was trimmed by 4 bases and the J gene end by 6 bases; junction bases not matched to a gene: 6. The CDR3 length is 15 residues. Together with reference TRBV7-3 and TRBJ2-2, the CDR3 gives the full variable domain: GAGVSQTPSNKVTEKGKYVELRCDPISGHTALYWYRQSLGQGPEFLIYFQGTGAADDSGLPNDRFFAVRPEGSVSTLKIQRTERGDSAVYLCASSSLGGGAGELFFGEGSRLTVL.

The V and J genes are TRBV5-5 and TRBJ1-3; D call uncertain. Trimming took off 1 base at V and 4 bases at J, with 12 bases between the two ends. The V gene's germline CDR1 is SGHKS and CDR2 YYEKEE (reference sequence). The CDR3 has 15 amino acids. As DNA, the CDR3 is TGTGCCAGCAGCTTGACGTCCGACGGGGGAAACACCATATATTTT. It yields the protein CASSLTSDGGNTIYF.

The rearrangement joins TRBV27 to TRBJ1-2, with D hard to call. V lost 6 bases to trimming and J lost 4 bases, with 21 bases between them. The germline gives CDR1 MNHEY, CDR2 SMNVEV (reference sequence). This CDR3 has 16 amino acids. The CDR3 region has the DNA TGTGCCAGCAGCCCCTTTAGCCAAGCAGCCTTCTATGGCTACACCTTC. Its translation is CASSPFSQAAFYGYTF.

This chain joins TRBV24-1 and TRBJ1-2; D remains ambiguous. CDR3 length: 14 amino acids. Germline CDR1 KGHDR, CDR2 SFDVKD. V lost 1 base and J lost 3, with 8 bases in between. In nucleotides, the CDR3 is TGTGCCACCAGTGATTTCGAGGGCGACTATGGCTACACCTTC. Translation: CATSDFEGDYGYTF.

This clone was picked up many times. The V and J genes are TRBV6-6 and TRBJ1-1; no clear D gene. Germline loops: CDR1 MNHNY, CDR2 SVGAGI (reference sequence). V gave up 4 bases and J gave up 0 bases, with 6 bases separating them. The CDR3 has 13 residues. CDR3 sequence: CASSLYLNTEAFF. As DNA, the CDR3 is TGTGCCAGCAGTTTATACTTGAACACTGAAGCTTTCTTT.

This clone was counted once. This chain uses TRBV5-4 with TRBJ1-1; no firm D call. Germline lookup yields CDR1 SGHNT and CDR2 YYREEE (reference sequence). CDR3 length: 13 amino acids. V was clipped by 2 bases and J by 1 base, with 6 bases between them. For the CDR3, the DNA is TGTGCCAGCAGCTTCGGGAGGAACACTGAAGCTTTCTTT. Residues: CASSFGRNTEAFF.

On this clone: Other DNA sequences in the sample encode the same CDR3. The V gene is TRBV12-3 or TRBV12-4, the J gene TRBJ2-5; possibly TRBD2 for D (7 bases). V was cut by 4 bases and J by 5 bases, with 11 bases left in between. CDR3 length equals 13 residues. This CDR3 is CASSWGGAETQYF. The CDR3 DNA reads as TGTGCCAGCAGTTGGGGGGGGGCCGAGACCCAGTACTTC.

The rearrangement links TRBV28 to TRBJ1-2, with 8 nucleotides matching TRBD1. The CDR3 extends over 17 amino acids. J gave up 0 bases and V 5 bases, and 11 bases lay outside the gene matches. In germline, CDR1 is MDHEN, CDR2 SYDVKM. The CDR3 here is CASSGGDRRASNYGYTF. The CDR3 coding sequence is TGTGCCAGCAGTGGAGGGGACAGGCGGGCCTCTAACTATGGCTACACCTTC.

This chain uses TRBV5-4 with TRBJ2-3; 9 bases fit TRBD2. The germline V gene has CDR1 SGHNT and CDR2 YYREEE (reference sequence). Trimming cost V 6 bases and J 4 bases; bases outside gene matches: 9. CDR3 length equals 15 residues. CDR3 protein: CASTWLGGGADTQYF. CDR3 DNA sequence: TGTGCCAGCACCTGGCTGGGCGGGGGGGCAGATACGCAGTATTTT.

The chain employs TRBV6-4 and TRBJ1-6; D perhaps matches TRBD1 (6 bases). V lost 6 bases and J lost 7, with 13 bases in between. Germline values: CDR1 MRHNA, CDR2 SNTAGT. This CDR3 comprises 14 residues. CDR3 sequence: CASSPTGNNSPLHF. CDR3 DNA: TGTGCCAGCAGCCCGACAGGAAACAATTCACCCCTCCACTTT.

The rearrangement joins TRBV5-6 to TRBJ2-7; 10 positions agree with TRBD1. The length of the CDR3 is 16 residues. Losses at the gene ends were 3 bases for V and 3 bases for J; bases not matched to a gene: 9. Germline-derived CDR1 and CDR2 are SGHDT and YYEEEE. The CDR3 nucleotides are TGTGCCAGCAGCTGGGAGACAGGGGGCCCCCTCTACGAGCAGTACTTC. This encodes CASSWETGGPLYEQYF.

This chain joins TRBV6-6 and TRBJ1-2, with 11 bases lining up with TRBD1. The CDR3 is made up of 14 amino acids. Germline CDR1 reads MNHNY; CDR2 reads SVGAGI (reference sequence). Trimming cost V 6 bases and J 8 bases; bases outside gene matches: 8. The CDR3 DNA reads as TGTGCCAGCAGCTACGGACAGGGGGCGAGCGGCTACACCTTC. This sequence encodes CASSYGQGASGYTF.

J is TRBJ1-1 and V is TRBV28; D possibly corresponds to TRBD1 (6 bases). The CDR3 is made up of 12 amino acids. The V gene's germline CDR1 is MDHEN and CDR2 SYDVKM. Trimming took 3 bases from V and 4 from J, leaving 6 bases between them. CDR3 bases: TGTGCCAGCAGTTTCAGGGGCACTGAAGCTTTCTTT. It encodes CASSFRGTEAFF.

The sample holds one count of this clone. The rearrangement links TRBV2 to TRBJ1-4, with TRBD1 matching over 7 bases. The germline CDR1 and CDR2 sequences are SNHLY and FYNNEI. V shed 6 bases and J 8 bases; nucleotides not matched to a gene: 6. This CDR3 is built from 13 residues. CDR3 loop: CASRDRDGEKLFF. CDR3 sequence (DNA): TGTGCCAGCAGAGACAGGGATGGGGAAAAACTGTTTTTT.

The chain uses TRBV5-6 and TRBJ1-1, with a weak D call TRBD1 (5 bases). The CDR3 is made up of 14 amino acids. V was trimmed by 5 bases and J by 4 bases, leaving 15 bases between them. CDR1 is SGHDT, CDR2 YYEEEE, per germline. In DNA form, the CDR3 reads TGTGCCAGCAGACCCGCGGGGGTGGGCACTGAAGCTTTCTTT. It is translated as CASRPAGVGTEAFF.

The chain uses TRBV12-3 or TRBV12-4 and TRBJ2-1; perhaps TRBD2 as D (5 bases). V lost 7 bases and J 9 bases, leaving 7 bases between the germline ends. There are 10 residues in the CDR3. CDR3 residues: CASTGSEQFF. In DNA form, the CDR3 reads TGTGCCAGCACGGGGAGTGAGCAGTTCTTC.

The V gene is TRBV5-4, the J gene TRBJ2-2; D ambiguous. The germline CDR1 and CDR2 sequences are SGHNT and YYREEE (reference sequence). This CDR3 is 14 amino acids long. V lost 4 bases, J lost 2 bases, and 9 bases lay in between. The chain's CDR3 is CASSRSGNTGELFF. CDR3 bases: TGTGCCAGCAGCCGATCAGGAAACACCGGGGAGCTGTTTTTT.

The V call is TRBV2, the J call TRBJ1-5; D perhaps matches TRBD1 (6 bases). V was clipped by 4 bases and J by 7 bases, with 17 bases between them. This CDR3 has 15 amino acids. Germline V lookup: CDR1 SNHLY, CDR2 FYNNEI. The CDR3 nucleotides read TGTGCCAGCAGTGCTTACAGGGATTCGGGGCAGCCCCAGCATTTT. The encoded protein is CASSAYRDSGQPQHF. Full variable domain (remainder filled in from reference TRBV2 and TRBJ1-5): EPEVTQTPSHQVTQMGQEVILRCVPISNHLYFYWYRQILGQKVEFLVSFYNNEISEKSEIFDDQFSVERPDGSNFTLKIRSTKLEDSAMYFCASSAYRDSGQPQHFGDGTRLSIL.

This clone appeared once. The J gene is TRBJ2-3, the V gene TRBV5-8; perhaps TRBD1 as D (6 bases). CDR3 size: 15 residues. CDR1 and CDR2 (germline): SGHTS, YDEGEE. Trimming took off 0 bases at V and 2 bases at J, with 10 bases between the two ends. As DNA, the CDR3 is TGTGCCAGCAGCTTGGCCGACAGGAACACAGATACGCAGTATTTT. Translation gives CASSLADRNTDTQYF.

The chain carries TRBV5-8 and TRBJ2-5, with D possibly being TRBD1 (5 bases). This CDR3 region has 13 residues. V dropped 4 bases and J dropped 6 bases, with 13 bases sitting between them. Germline assignment: CDR1 SGHTS and CDR2 YDEGEE. In nucleotides, the CDR3 is TGTGCCAGCAGCCCTTTAGACAGAAAGACCCAGTACTTC. It codes for CASSPLDRKTQYF.

This sequence joins TRBV5-1 and TRBJ2-2; 10 nucleotides align to TRBD1. After removal of 5 bases from V and 3 bases from J, the junction contained 4 bases not matched to a gene. This CDR3 contains 15 residues. CDR1 and CDR2 (germline): SGHRS, YFSETQ. The CDR3 bases are TGCGCCAGCAGGGGTGGACAGGGGGACACCGGGGAGCTGTTTTTT. It translates to CASRGGQGDTGELFF.

The V and J genes are TRBV19 and TRBJ1-3; D remains ambiguous. The germline gives CDR1 LNHDA, CDR2 SQIVND (reference sequence). There are 17 residues in the CDR3. Trimming took off 0 bases at V and 2 bases at J, with 14 bases between the two ends. CDR3 in DNA: TGTGCCAGTAGTATAGATTTCCGTCGGGTCCCTGGAAACACCATATATTTT. Protein product: CASSIDFRRVPGNTIYF.

The chain employs TRBV7-2 and TRBJ2-7, with TRBD1 matching 10 bases. With 8 bases clipped from V and 4 bases from J, the junction kept 2 bases outside the gene matches. Germline V gives CDR1 SGHTA, CDR2 FQGNSA. This CDR3 comprises 12 residues. CDR3 coding DNA: TGTGCCAGCCGGGACAGGGGATACGAGCAGTACTTC. Translated, it gives CASRDRGYEQYF.

CDR3 protein: CATSDQTGTSGRDGTGELFF. In DNA form, the CDR3 reads TGTGCCACCAGTGATCAGACCGGGACTAGCGGGAGGGATGGCACCGGGGAGCTGTTTTTT. This sequence joins TRBV24-1 and TRBJ2-2; TRBD2 matches at 16 bases. V was pared by 3 bases and J by 4 bases, with 10 bases of the junction left unmatched. The CDR3 contains 20 residues. CDR1 KGHDR and CDR2 SFDVKD come from the germline V gene.

This chain connects TRBV2 to TRBJ1-1; no firm D call. The CDR3 has 15 residues. Germline CDR1 is SNHLY and CDR2 is FYNNEI. V lost 1 base and J 5 bases, leaving 14 bases between the germline ends. The CDR3 reads CASSEGGGIRTEAFF. For the CDR3, the DNA is TGTGCCAGCAGTGAAGGGGGAGGGATACGAACTGAAGCTTTCTTT.

This clone has more than one count but fewer than ten. The chain couples TRBV3-1 (or the pseudogene TRBV3-2) to TRBJ2-5, with 9 bases fitting TRBD1. V lost 3 bases and J lost 4; bases outside the gene matches: 6. CDR1 is LGHDT and CDR2 is YNNKEL in the germline V gene (reference sequence). The CDR3 totals 15 residues. The CDR3 sequence: CASSHALTGGETQYF. CDR3 coding DNA: TGTGCCAGCAGCCATGCGCTGACAGGGGGAGAGACCCAGTACTTC.

This clone was seen more than once but under ten times. DNA of the CDR3: TGTGCCAGCAGCCAAGACCAGGGTCGGTACCAAGAGACCCAGTACTTC. This gives the protein CASSQDQGRYQETQYF. This chain uses TRBV3-1 (or the pseudogene TRBV3-2) with TRBJ2-5; D perhaps matches TRBD1 (5 bases). Trimming shortened V by 0 bases and J by 0 bases, and 11 bases separated the two germline ends. Germline assignment: CDR1 LGHDT and CDR2 YNNKEL (reference sequence). The CDR3 has 16 amino acids.

V is TRBV24-1 and J is TRBJ1-1; 8 bases are shared with TRBD1. Germline CDR1 reads KGHDR; CDR2 reads SFDVKD. The trim removed 3 bases at V and 5 bases at J, leaving 22 bases unmatched. The CDR3 loop spans 20 amino acids. The CDR3 region is CATSDPSSRTGREGRTEAFF. In DNA, the CDR3 is TGTGCCACCAGTGATCCATCCTCACGGACAGGGAGAGAGGGGAGGACTGAAGCTTTCTTT.

In this sample, this clone turned up once. The chain joins TRBV5-1 to TRBJ2-5, with TRBD2 matching 7 bases. CDR3 length: 14 residues. V trimming: 3 bases; J trimming: 5 bases; junction bases outside the gene matches: 7. From germline, CDR1 is SGHRS and CDR2 YFSETQ. The CDR3 nucleotides read TGCGCCAGCAGCTCCGGAGCGGGGATCGAGACCCAGTACTTC. It specifies CASSSGAGIETQYF.